The 18 T cell receptor beta chains below all came from one sample that was sequenced in a study of blood T cell repertoires in COVID-19. Using immunoSEQ multiplex PCR, the repertoire was profiled, and TCRdb retains in-frame clones only, with some absent. The table shows about 120,000 clones, with 75% to 85% occurring only once. Specimen: peripheral blood. Receptor source: a human donor in a cohort sampled during active COVID-19.

V usage is TRBV28 and J usage is TRBJ2-7; 10 bases fit TRBD1. The CDR3 runs to 15 residues. Germline V CDR1 and CDR2: MDHEN, SYDVKM. V trimming: 4 bases; J trimming: 7 bases; junction bases outside the gene matches: 10. This CDR3 is CASSSPGQGITEQYF. CDR3 bases: TGTGCCAGCAGTTCCCCGGGACAGGGGATAACAGAGCAGTACTTC.

This chain links TRBV4-3 with TRBJ1-4; TRBD1 matches at 8 bases. The CDR3 totals 16 residues. J was trimmed by 1 base and V by 4 bases; bases with no gene match: 5. The germline V gene encodes CDR1 LGHNA and CDR2 YSLEER. The CDR3 sequence is CASSPTGEGTNEKLFF. The CDR3 nucleotides are TGCGCCAGCAGCCCGACAGGGGAGGGAACTAATGAAAAACTGTTTTTT.

The chain joins TRBV27 to TRBJ2-7, with TRBD1 as a possible D gene (6 bases). Germline V gives CDR1 MNHEY, CDR2 SMNVEV (reference sequence). The CDR3 sequence is 15 residues long. The V end was cut by 1 base, the J end by 0 bases, with 10 bases between. Here the CDR3 DNA reads TGTGCCAGCAGTTTATGGGGGCTCGACTCCTACGAGCAGTACTTC. This codes for CASSLWGLDSYEQYF.

The chain has TRBV5-5 and TRBJ1-4; D might be TRBD1 (6 bases). Germline-derived CDR1 and CDR2 are SGHKS and YYEKEE (reference sequence). The CDR3 runs to 16 residues. V was trimmed by 4 bases and J by 8 bases, leaving 21 bases between them. CDR3 loop: CASSPTTGFSREKLFF. The CDR3 coding sequence is TGTGCCAGCAGCCCGACAACAGGGTTTAGTAGGGAAAAACTGTTTTTT.

The chain is built from TRBV27 and TRBJ2-2; 7 nucleotides align to TRBD1. Germline-derived CDR1 and CDR2 are MNHEY and SMNVEV (reference sequence). V lost 4 bases, J lost 1 base, and 3 bases stayed unmatched. The CDR3 covers 15 residues. The CDR3: CASSSGTVNTGELFF. CDR3 sequence (DNA): TGTGCCAGCAGTTCCGGGACAGTGAACACCGGGGAGCTGTTTTTT.

The chain has TRBV5-1 and TRBJ2-1; 7 nucleotides agree with TRBD1. Germline CDR1 SGHRS, CDR2 YFSETQ. The V gene end was trimmed by 0 bases and the J gene end by 7 bases; junction bases not matched to a gene: 4. This CDR3 region has 14 residues. The CDR3 is CASSLDRGQNEQFF. For the CDR3, the DNA is TGCGCCAGCAGCTTGGACAGGGGACAGAATGAGCAGTTCTTC.

The chain joins TRBV6-2 or TRBV6-3 to TRBJ1-1, with D possibly TRBD1 on 6 matching bases. Germline V gene data show CDR1 as MNHEY and CDR2 as SVGEGT. The CDR3 loop spans 16 amino acids. Between the trimmed V and J ends, which lost 2 bases and 5 bases, there was a span of 18 bases. The CDR3 protein is CASSYQQGWLRTEAFF. CDR3 nucleotides: TGTGCCAGCAGTTACCAGCAGGGGTGGTTGAGAACTGAAGCTTTCTTT.

This chain links TRBV5-6 with TRBJ1-2; D unclear. CDR1 and CDR2 (germline): SGHDT, YYEEEE. CDR3 length equals 15 residues. Trimming removed 1 base from V and 6 bases from J, with 16 bases in between. CDR3 bases: TGTGCCAGCAGCTTGAGTTTTTCGGGTAGCGATGGCTACACCTTC. Encoded protein: CASSLSFSGSDGYTF.

This clone was seen only once. This chain links TRBV19 with TRBJ1-3; the D gene is possibly TRBD1 (5 bases). The CDR3 length is 15 residues. Germline CDR1 reads LNHDA; CDR2 reads SQIVND (reference sequence). Trimming took off 10 bases at V and 1 base at J, with 17 bases between the two ends. The CDR3 sequence is CATTGEYASGNTIYF. The CDR3 DNA sequence: TGTGCCACCACGGGGGAGTATGCTTCTGGAAACACCATATATTTT.

The chain couples TRBV5-1 to TRBJ2-5; 11 positions agree with TRBD2. This CDR3 comprises 16 residues. Germline V CDR1 and CDR2: SGHRS, YFSETQ. Unmatched junction bases numbered 4, after V lost 0 bases and J lost 3 bases. Here the CDR3 DNA reads TGCGCCAGCAGCTTGGGTAGCGGGGGGGCGAAAGAGACCCAGTACTTC. Protein product: CASSLGSGGAKETQYF. The full variable domain, completed using reference TRBV5-1 and TRBJ2-5, is KAGVTQTPRYLIKTRGQQVTLSCSPISGHRSVSWYQQTPGQGLQFLFEYFSETQRNKGNFPGRFSGRQFSNSRSEMNVSTLELGDSALYLCASSLGSGGAKETQYFGPGTRLLVL.

The V call is TRBV10-1, the J call TRBJ1-4; unclear D gene. The CDR3 has 15 amino acids. Per germline, CDR1 WNHNN and CDR2 SYGVQD (reference sequence). V was pared by 4 bases and J by 2 bases, with 11 bases between. The CDR3 DNA reads as TGCGCCAGCAGTGGGGGAGGGTGGACTAATGAAAAACTGTTTTTT. It encodes CASSGGGWTNEKLFF.

The V gene is TRBV11-2, the J gene TRBJ1-1; 10 positions match TRBD1. Germline CDR1 SGHAT, CDR2 FQNNGV. V lost 5 bases, J lost 3 bases, and 9 bases stayed unmatched. CDR3 length: 16 residues. The CDR3 DNA is TGTGCCAGCAGCAATCGACAGGGGGCGCAGGACACTGAAGCTTTCTTT. Amino acid sequence: CASSNRQGAQDTEAFF.

This clone has only one observation. The rearrangement joins TRBV9 to TRBJ2-7; D is unresolved. The CDR3 has 14 residues. V was pared by 3 bases and J by 7 bases, with 17 bases between. Germline values: CDR1 SGDLS, CDR2 YYNGEE. The DNA of the CDR3 is TGTGCCAGCAGCGCCATCATTGATGGCCCGGAGCAGTACTTC. This codes for CASSAIIDGPEQYF.

The table lists this clone with a count of one. The rearrangement links TRBV7-6 to TRBJ2-1; TRBD1 is a possible D gene (5 bases). The CDR3 totals 15 residues. Germline V lookup: CDR1 SGHVS, CDR2 FNYEAQ. The V end was cut by 5 bases, the J end by 2 bases, with 13 bases between. The CDR3 here is CASSRTSRAYNEQFF. The CDR3 region has the DNA TGTGCCAGCAGCCGGACATCTAGGGCCTACAATGAGCAGTTCTTC.

About this clone: The junction differs from germline at one of its ends, possibly a read error. V usage is TRBV28 and J usage is TRBJ1-1; D remains ambiguous. The CDR3 length is 14 residues. In germline, CDR1 is MDHEN, CDR2 SYDVKM. DNA for the CDR3: TGTGCCAGCAGTTTATCGGCCGTTTTTGAGGAAGGTTTCTTT. Its translation is CASSLSAVFEEGFF.

This chain uses TRBV7-2 with TRBJ2-1; 7 nucleotides agree with TRBD1. Losses at the gene ends were 5 bases for V and 5 bases for J; bases not matched to a gene: 9. This CDR3 is 15 amino acids long. Germline V lookup: CDR1 SGHTA, CDR2 FQGNSA. Here the CDR3 DNA reads TGTGCCAGCAGCCCAACGACAGGGCTACACAATGAGCAGTTCTTC. Protein sequence: CASSPTTGLHNEQFF.

This clone came up once. The chain joins TRBV7-8 to TRBJ2-5; D uncertain. Germline assignment: CDR1 SGHVS and CDR2 FQNEAQ. V gave up 2 bases and J gave up 1 base, with 11 bases separating them. The CDR3 length is 15 residues. CDR3 sequence reads: CASSLLDESQETQYF. CDR3 nucleotides: TGTGCCAGCAGCTTACTAGATGAGTCCCAAGAGACCCAGTACTTC.

This sequence joins TRBV6-5 and TRBJ2-3, with 8 bases that match TRBD2. The CDR3 has 15 residues. The germline V gene encodes CDR1 MNHEY and CDR2 SVGAGI. The V and J ends lost 6 bases and 1 base, in that order; junction bases with no gene match: 6. In DNA form, the CDR3 reads TGTGCCAGCAGGGGATATAGCGGGGGCACAGATACGCAGTATTTT. This sequence encodes CASRGYSGGTDTQYF.